A single sample gave rise to the 14 T cell receptor beta chains below, sequenced in a study of CD8 T cells in Susac syndrome. Random hexamers primed reverse transcription of 0.5 to 1 ug RNA. A single record per CDR3 protein comes from TCRdb applying MiXCR to the immunoSEQ multiplex PCR reads. This sample has approximately 140,000 distinct CDR3 sequences, with roughly 80% found just once. The sequenced sample consisted of CD8+ T cells from PBMCs. These receptors were taken from a human donor with multiple sclerosis.

V and J are TRBV19 and TRBJ2-2; D uncertain. The CDR3 runs 15 residues. Germline V gives CDR1 LNHDA, CDR2 SQIVND (reference sequence). Trimming stripped 7 bases from V and 7 bases from J, with 19 bases between. CDR3 DNA: TGTGCCAGTACTGTGGAGAGAACTCCGGGCGGGGAGCTGTTTTTT. This translates into CASTVERTPGGELFF.

This clonotype came up a few times. The V and J genes are TRBV7-2 and TRBJ1-4, with D unresolved. The CDR3 has 15 amino acids. Germline assignment: CDR1 SGHTA and CDR2 FQGNSA. V lost 0 bases and J lost 5, with 10 bases in between. The chain's CDR3 is CASSLAGNLNEKLFF. The CDR3 coding sequence is TGTGCCAGCAGCTTAGCAGGGAATTTAAATGAAAAACTGTTTTTT.

This chain links TRBV27 with TRBJ2-3; possibly TRBD1 or TRBD2 for D (5 bases each). This CDR3 comprises 14 residues. Looked up from germline, CDR1 is MNHEY and CDR2 is SMNVEV (reference sequence). V was trimmed by 5 bases and J by 8 bases, leaving 17 bases between them. The CDR3 loop reads CASSPGTVGPTQYF. The CDR3 DNA reads TGTGCCAGCAGTCCAGGGACGGTGGGGCCTACGCAGTATTTT.

V usage is TRBV6-1 and J usage is TRBJ1-2, with no clear D. The ends were cut back, 2 bases at V and 4 bases at J, with 5 bases in the middle. The CDR3 runs to 12 residues. CDR1 and CDR2 from the germline V gene are MNHNS and SASEGT. For the CDR3, the DNA is TGTGCCAGCAGTGAAACGGGCTATGGCTACACCTTC. This translates into CASSETGYGYTF.

This chain connects TRBV12-5 to TRBJ1-1; D not resolved. V was pared by 6 bases and J by 4 bases, with 9 bases between. Per germline, CDR1 LGHNT and CDR2 FRNRAP. The CDR3 length is 12 residues. CDR3 residues: CASGSGLTEAFF. CDR3 in DNA: TGTGCTAGTGGCTCCGGACTCACTGAAGCTTTCTTT.

The CDR3 DNA sequence: TGCAGCGTTGTATTGCAGGGGGCGCGTGGCTACACCTTC. Residues: CSVVLQGARGYTF. The chain has TRBV29-1 and TRBJ1-2; 8 bases match TRBD1. The germline gives CDR1 SQVTM, CDR2 ANQGSEA. The CDR3 totals 13 residues. Trimming cost V 4 bases and J 7 bases; bases outside gene matches: 8.

The chain uses TRBV10-3 and TRBJ1-5; D possibly corresponds to TRBD1 (5 bases). The CDR3 sequence is 13 residues long. Trimming removed 5 bases from V and 6 bases from J, with 11 bases in between. In germline, CDR1 is ENHRY, CDR2 SYGVKD. CDR3 bases: TGTGCCATCAGTCCCGGGGGGGGTCAGCCCCAGCATTTT. It is translated as CAISPGGGQPQHF.

The chain joins TRBV27 to TRBJ2-7; the match to TRBD2 covers 9 bases. The germline V gene encodes CDR1 MNHEY and CDR2 SMNVEV (reference sequence). V lost 6 bases, J lost 0 bases, and 3 bases stayed unmatched. This CDR3 contains 14 residues. This CDR3 reads CASRLAGSSYEQYV. In DNA form, the CDR3 reads TGTGCCAGCAGGCTAGCGGGAAGCTCCTACGAGCAGTACGTC.

This chain links TRBV27 with TRBJ2-1; TRBD1 aligns across 8 bases. The CDR3 has 14 residues. The V segment lost 7 bases and the J segment 0 bases; nucleotides outside the gene matches: 2. Germline CDR1 MNHEY, CDR2 SMNVEV (reference sequence). The CDR3 DNA reads as TGTGCCAGCAAAACAGGGGGCTCCTACAATGAGCAGTTCTTC. Protein: CASKTGGSYNEQFF.

The chain couples TRBV4-1 to TRBJ1-1; TRBD1 agrees at 7 bases. Germline V lookup: CDR1 MGHRA, CDR2 YSYEKL. The CDR3 is 15 amino acids. Losses at the gene ends were 2 bases for V and 8 bases for J; bases not matched to a gene: 11. In DNA form, the CDR3 reads TGCGCCAGCAGCCAAAAAGGGACAGCCGTTTTAGAAGCTTTCTTT. Amino acid sequence: CASSQKGTAVLEAFF.

This chain joins TRBV11-1 and TRBJ2-2; 9 bases are shared with TRBD1. With V trimmed by 4 bases and J by 4 bases, 19 bases remained unmatched. The CDR3 loop spans 20 amino acids. Germline V gene lookup returns CDR1 SGHAT and CDR2 FQDESV (reference sequence). The CDR3 sequence is CASSSSLGDRVVVTTGELFF. The CDR3 nucleotides read TGTGCCAGCAGCTCGTCCCTAGGGGACAGGGTTGTGGTGACCACCGGGGAGCTGTTTTTT.

This clonotype was counted a few times. This rearrangement joins TRBV7-9 to TRBJ1-1; D not certain. Trimming shortened V by 0 bases and J by 8 bases, and 7 bases separated the two germline ends. CDR3 length: 12 amino acids. Germline CDR1 SEHNR, CDR2 FQNEAQ (reference sequence). The CDR3 sequence is CASSLASPEAFF. CDR3 sequence (DNA): TGTGCCAGCAGCTTAGCAAGCCCAGAAGCTTTCTTT. The full variable domain, with the rest looked up from reference TRBV7-9 and TRBJ1-1, is DTGVSQNPRHKITKRGQNVTFRCDPISEHNRLYWYRQTLGQGPEFLTYFQNEAQLEKSRLLSDRFSAERPKGSFSTLEIQRTEQGDSAMYLCASSLASPEAFFGQGTRLTVV.

The V gene is TRBV4-3, the J gene TRBJ1-5; the D gene is possibly TRBD1 (5 bases). The V gene lost 0 bases and the J gene lost 6 bases, with 9 bases spanning the gap. The V gene's germline CDR1 is LGHNA and CDR2 YSLEER. This CDR3 is built from 14 residues. The CDR3 spells CASSQDWGTQPQHF. The CDR3 DNA reads as TGCGCCAGCAGCCAAGACTGGGGGACTCAGCCCCAGCATTTT.

This sequence joins TRBV10-2 and TRBJ2-7; tentatively, D is TRBD1 or TRBD2 (5 bases each). Germline V gives CDR1 WSHSY, CDR2 SAAADI. V was pared by 0 bases and J by 6 bases, with 6 bases between. The CDR3 length is 12 residues. In nucleotides, the CDR3 is TGCGCCAGCAGTGAGTCGAGGGGCGAGCAGTACTTC. This sequence encodes CASSESRGEQYF.